The entry that follows covers one T cell receptor (beta chain) sequence. Its antigen is not known. This entry comes from a study of OX40 agonist ivuxolimab in advanced cancers. Overall study findings and caveats: Normalized T-cell clonal expansion was also low in some nonresponders.

CDR1 is SGHVS, CDR2 FNYEAQ, per germline. The CDR3 runs 14 residues. V was trimmed by 2 bases and J by 5 bases, leaving 9 bases between them. Method: immunoSEQ multiplex PCR; TCRdb's copy keeps in-frame clones and lacks some. The table has about 40,000 clones, more than 80% seen once. Material: CD4+ or CD8+ T cells sorted from blood, obtained in a trial of the OX40 agonist ivuxolimab. V and J are TRBV7-6 and TRBJ1-4, with D unclear. The clonotype originates from an adult with an advanced solid tumor such as melanoma, head and neck, liver or kidney cancer. The DNA of the CDR3 is TGTGCCAGCAGCTTATCGGGTCAGAATGAAAAACTGTTTTTT. This sequence encodes CASSLSGQNEKLFF. Full variable domain (missing parts from reference TRBV7-6 and TRBJ1-4): GAGVSQSPRYKVTKRGQDVALRCDPISGHVSLYWYRQALGQGPEFLTYFNYEAQQDKSGLPNDRFSAERPEGSISTLTIQRTEQRDSAMYRCASSLSGQNEKLFFGSGTQLSVL.